The sequence of this TCR beta chain was determined in a study of blood T cell repertoires in COVID-19. Per the authors' pipeline: Cell counts per sample came from amplifying reference gene primers. Some clones are missing from TCRdb's copy, which holds only in-frame ones; the method was immunoSEQ multiplex PCR. D and trimming come from the DNA, and the V and J calls and clone size come from that table. The table lists about 280,000 clones, 88% of them singletons, with 2% in the top ten. This CDR3 has 17 amino acids. With V trimmed by 6 bases and J by 8 bases, 16 bases remained unmatched. Germline CDR1 and CDR2: MDHEN and SYDVKM. Self-reported history from a screening survey and questionnaire set each donor's cohort.

The material sequenced was PBMCs or T cells enriched from blood (not recorded which). V gene TRBV28 combines with J gene TRBJ1-1; TRBD1 agrees at 12 bases. This TCR was sampled from a woman aged 55 to 70 in a cohort exposed to, infected with or recovered from COVID-19 (not recorded which). The CDR3 DNA follows: TGTGCCAGCAGCCCACCGGGACAGGGGGCTGGGAATCGGGAAGCTTTCTTT. This encodes CASSPPGQGAGNREAFF.